These 5 T cell receptor beta chains came from one sample sequenced in a study of blood T cell repertoires in COVID-19. Using immunoSEQ multiplex PCR, the repertoire was profiled, and TCRdb retains in-frame clones only, with some absent. Among over 250,000 clones listed, around 90% were seen once. What was sequenced was PBMCs or T cells enriched from blood (not recorded which). Receptor source: a woman aged 18-29 years who had recovered from COVID-19.

The chain has TRBV20-1 and TRBJ1-4; D is undetermined. The CDR3 totals 14 residues. Germline CDR1 and CDR2: DFQATT and SNEGSKA (reference sequence). V was pared by 3 bases and J by 2 bases, with 10 bases between. The CDR3 DNA follows: TGCAGTGCTAGTTTGGGAGTTACTAATGAAAAACTGTTTTTT. Translating gives CSASLGVTNEKLFF.

There are a few counts of this clone. This chain uses TRBV7-2 with TRBJ1-6; D not resolved. The CDR3 sequence is 15 residues long. Trimming stripped 4 bases from V and 8 bases from J, with 15 bases between. Germline CDR1 is SGHTA and CDR2 is FQGNSA. Written as DNA, the CDR3 is TGTGCCAGCAGCTCCTGGGCCTCCACCTATTCACCCCTCCACTTT. Translating gives CASSSWASTYSPLHF.

This rearrangement joins TRBV12-3 or TRBV12-4 to TRBJ2-1; D unresolved. Trimming removed 6 bases at V and 5 bases at J, with 11 bases between. CDR3 length: 13 residues. The CDR3 loop is CASSPAPNNEQFF. In DNA, the CDR3 is TGTGCCAGCAGCCCAGCGCCCAACAATGAGCAGTTCTTC.

The chain couples TRBV18 to TRBJ2-1, with 8 positions matching TRBD1. J gave up 4 bases and V 4 bases, and 6 bases lay outside the gene matches. CDR1 is KGHSH and CDR2 is LQKENI in the germline V gene. The length of the CDR3 is 15 residues. The CDR3 region is CASSHSRGLYNEQFF. CDR3 nucleotides: TGTGCCAGCTCACATTCCAGGGGGCTTTACAATGAGCAGTTCTTC.

The rearrangement joins TRBV5-1 to TRBJ1-1; maybe TRBD1 (6 bases). Trimming took off 0 bases at V and 0 bases at J, with 15 bases between the two ends. Per germline, CDR1 SGHRS and CDR2 YFSETQ. The CDR3 covers 17 residues. This CDR3 reads CASSLVSGVPLNTEAFF. In DNA, the CDR3 is TGCGCCAGCAGCTTGGTTTCAGGGGTACCTTTGAACACTGAAGCTTTCTTT.